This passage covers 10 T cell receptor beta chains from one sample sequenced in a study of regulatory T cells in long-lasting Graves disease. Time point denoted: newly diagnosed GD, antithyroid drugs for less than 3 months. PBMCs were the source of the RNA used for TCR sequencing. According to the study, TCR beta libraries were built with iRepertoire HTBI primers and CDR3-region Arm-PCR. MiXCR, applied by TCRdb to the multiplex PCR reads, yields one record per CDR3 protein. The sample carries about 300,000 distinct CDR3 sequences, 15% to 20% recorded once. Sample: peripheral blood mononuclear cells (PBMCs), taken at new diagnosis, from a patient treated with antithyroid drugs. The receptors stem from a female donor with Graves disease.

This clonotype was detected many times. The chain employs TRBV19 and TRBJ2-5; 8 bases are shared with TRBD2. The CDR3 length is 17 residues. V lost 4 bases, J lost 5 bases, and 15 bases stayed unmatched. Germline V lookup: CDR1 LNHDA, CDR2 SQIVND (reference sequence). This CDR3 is CASSNLQRENPRETQYF. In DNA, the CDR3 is TGTGCCAGTAGTAACCTTCAGCGGGAGAACCCCAGGGAGACCCAGTACTTC.

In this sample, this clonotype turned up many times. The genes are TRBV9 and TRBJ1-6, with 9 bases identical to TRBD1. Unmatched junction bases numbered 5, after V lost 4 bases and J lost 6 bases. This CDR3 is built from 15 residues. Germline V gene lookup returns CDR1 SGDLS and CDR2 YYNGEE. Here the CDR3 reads CASSYAGQGNSPLHF. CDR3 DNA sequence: TGTGCCAGCAGCTACGCGGGACAGGGTAATTCACCCCTCCACTTT.

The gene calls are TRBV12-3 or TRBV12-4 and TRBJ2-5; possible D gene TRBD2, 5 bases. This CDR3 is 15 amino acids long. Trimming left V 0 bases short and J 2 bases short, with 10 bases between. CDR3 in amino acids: CASSLAAGLQETQYF. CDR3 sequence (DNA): TGTGCCAGCAGTTTAGCGGCGGGCTTGCAAGAGACCCAGTACTTC.

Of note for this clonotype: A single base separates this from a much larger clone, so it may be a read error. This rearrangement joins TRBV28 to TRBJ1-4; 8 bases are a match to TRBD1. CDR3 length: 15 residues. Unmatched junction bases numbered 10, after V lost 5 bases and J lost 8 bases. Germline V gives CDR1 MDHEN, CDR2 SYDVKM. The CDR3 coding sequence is TGTGCCAGCAGTGAGTCGGACAGGGTCGGGGAAAAACTGTTTTTT. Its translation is CASSESDRVGEKLFF.

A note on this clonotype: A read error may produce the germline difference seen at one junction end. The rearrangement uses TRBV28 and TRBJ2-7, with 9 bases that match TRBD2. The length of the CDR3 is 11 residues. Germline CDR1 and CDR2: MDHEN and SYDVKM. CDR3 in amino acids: CASSSGLAGRF. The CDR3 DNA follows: TGTGCCAGCAGTTCGGGACTAGCTGGTAGGTTC.

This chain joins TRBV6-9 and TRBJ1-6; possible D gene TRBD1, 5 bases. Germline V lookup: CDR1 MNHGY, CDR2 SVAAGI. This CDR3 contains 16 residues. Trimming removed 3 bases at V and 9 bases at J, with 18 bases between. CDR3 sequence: CASSYRRDGNSSPLHF. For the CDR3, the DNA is TGTGCCAGCAGTTACCGTCGGGACGGCAATAGTTCACCCCTCCACTTT.

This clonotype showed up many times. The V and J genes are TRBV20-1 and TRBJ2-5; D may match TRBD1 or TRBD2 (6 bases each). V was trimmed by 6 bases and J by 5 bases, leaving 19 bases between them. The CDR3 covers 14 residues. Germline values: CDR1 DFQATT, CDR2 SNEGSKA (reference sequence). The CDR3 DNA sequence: TGCAGTGCCCCGAATGGGGGGCTATCGGAGACCCAGTACTTC. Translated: CSAPNGGLSETQYF.

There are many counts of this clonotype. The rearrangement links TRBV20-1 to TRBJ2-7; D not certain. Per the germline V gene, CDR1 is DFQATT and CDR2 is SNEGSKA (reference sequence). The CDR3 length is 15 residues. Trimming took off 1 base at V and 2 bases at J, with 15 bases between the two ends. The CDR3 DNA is TGCAGTGCTAGAGTTCGGACGGCCGTTACCTACGAGCAGTACTTC. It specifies CSARVRTAVTYEQYF.

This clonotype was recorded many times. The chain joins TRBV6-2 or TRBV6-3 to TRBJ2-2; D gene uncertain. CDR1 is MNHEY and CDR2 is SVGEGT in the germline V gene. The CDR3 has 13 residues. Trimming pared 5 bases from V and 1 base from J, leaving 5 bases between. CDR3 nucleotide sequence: TGTGCCAGCAGTACTCAGAACACCGGGGAGCTGTTTTTT. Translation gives CASSTQNTGELFF.

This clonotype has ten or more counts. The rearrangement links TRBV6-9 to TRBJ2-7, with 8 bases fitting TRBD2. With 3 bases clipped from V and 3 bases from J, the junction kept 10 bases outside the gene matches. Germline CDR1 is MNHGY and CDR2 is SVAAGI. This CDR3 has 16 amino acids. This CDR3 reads CASSYHGAGVNYEQYF. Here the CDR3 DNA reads TGTGCCAGCAGTTACCACGGAGCGGGAGTTAACTACGAGCAGTACTTC.